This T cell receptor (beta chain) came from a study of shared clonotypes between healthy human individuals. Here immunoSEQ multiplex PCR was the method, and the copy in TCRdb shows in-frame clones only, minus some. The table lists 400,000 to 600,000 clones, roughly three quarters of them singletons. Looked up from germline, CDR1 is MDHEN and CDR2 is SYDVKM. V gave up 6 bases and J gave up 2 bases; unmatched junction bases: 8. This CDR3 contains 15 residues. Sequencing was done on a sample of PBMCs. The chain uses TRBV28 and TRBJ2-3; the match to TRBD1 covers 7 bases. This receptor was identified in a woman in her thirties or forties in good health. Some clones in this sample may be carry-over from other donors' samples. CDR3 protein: CASRPTGHFTDTQYF. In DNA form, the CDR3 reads TGTGCCAGCAGGCCGACAGGGCACTTCACAGATACGCAGTATTTT.